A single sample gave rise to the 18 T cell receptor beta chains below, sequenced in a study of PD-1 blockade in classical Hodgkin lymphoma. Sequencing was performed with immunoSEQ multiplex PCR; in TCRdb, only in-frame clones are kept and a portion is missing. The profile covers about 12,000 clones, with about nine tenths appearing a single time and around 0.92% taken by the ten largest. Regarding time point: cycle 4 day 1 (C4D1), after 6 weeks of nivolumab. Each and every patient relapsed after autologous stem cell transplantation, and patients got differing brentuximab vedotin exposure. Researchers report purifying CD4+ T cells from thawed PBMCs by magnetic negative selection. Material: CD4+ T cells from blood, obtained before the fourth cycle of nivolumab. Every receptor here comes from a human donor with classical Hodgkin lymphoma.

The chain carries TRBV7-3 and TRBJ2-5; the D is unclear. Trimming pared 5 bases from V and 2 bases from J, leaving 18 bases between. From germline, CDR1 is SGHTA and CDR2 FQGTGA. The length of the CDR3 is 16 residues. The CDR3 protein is CASSVAGSLGQETQYF. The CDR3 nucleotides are TGTGCCAGCAGCGTGGCTGGGTCCTTAGGACAAGAGACCCAGTACTTC.

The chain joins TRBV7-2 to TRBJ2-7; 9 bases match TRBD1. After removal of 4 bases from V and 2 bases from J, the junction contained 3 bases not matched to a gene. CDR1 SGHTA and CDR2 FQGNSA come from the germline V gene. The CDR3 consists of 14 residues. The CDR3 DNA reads TGTGCCAGCAGCTCATACAGGGGGCCCTACGAGCAGTACTTC. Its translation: CASSSYRGPYEQYF.

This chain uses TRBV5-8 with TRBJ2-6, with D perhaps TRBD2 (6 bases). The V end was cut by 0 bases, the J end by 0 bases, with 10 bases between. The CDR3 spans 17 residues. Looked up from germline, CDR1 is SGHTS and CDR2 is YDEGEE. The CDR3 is CASSLVQDYSGANVLTF. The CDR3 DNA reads TGTGCCAGCAGCTTGGTTCAGGACTACTCTGGGGCCAACGTCCTGACTTTC.

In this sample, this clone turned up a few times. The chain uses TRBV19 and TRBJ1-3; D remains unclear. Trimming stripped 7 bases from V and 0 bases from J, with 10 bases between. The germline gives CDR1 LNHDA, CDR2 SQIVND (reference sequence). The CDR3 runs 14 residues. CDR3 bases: TGTGCCAGTACCGAATGGGCCTCTGGAAACACCATATATTTT. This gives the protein CASTEWASGNTIYF.

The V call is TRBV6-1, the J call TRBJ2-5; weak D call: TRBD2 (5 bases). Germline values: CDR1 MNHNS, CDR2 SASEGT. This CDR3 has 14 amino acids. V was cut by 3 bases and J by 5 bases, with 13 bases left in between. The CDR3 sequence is CASSDDYPLETQYF. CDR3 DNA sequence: TGTGCCAGCAGTGATGACTACCCCCTTGAGACCCAGTACTTC.

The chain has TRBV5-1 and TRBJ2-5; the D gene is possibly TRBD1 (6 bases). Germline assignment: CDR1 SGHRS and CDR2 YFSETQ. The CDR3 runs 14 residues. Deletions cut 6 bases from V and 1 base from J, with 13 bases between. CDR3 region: CASTIQGSQETQYF. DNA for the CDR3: TGCGCCAGCACCATACAGGGTTCCCAAGAGACCCAGTACTTC.

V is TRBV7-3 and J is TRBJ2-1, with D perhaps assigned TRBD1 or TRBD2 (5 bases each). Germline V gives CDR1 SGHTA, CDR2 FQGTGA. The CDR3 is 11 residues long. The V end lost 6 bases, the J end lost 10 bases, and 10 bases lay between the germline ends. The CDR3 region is CASSQGDEQFF. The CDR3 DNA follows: TGTGCCAGCAGTCAAGGGGACGAGCAGTTCTTC.

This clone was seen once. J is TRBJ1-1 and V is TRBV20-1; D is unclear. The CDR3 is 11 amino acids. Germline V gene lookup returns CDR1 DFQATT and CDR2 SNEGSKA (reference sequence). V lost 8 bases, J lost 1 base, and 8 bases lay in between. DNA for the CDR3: TGCAGTTCCTACCAGAACACTGAAGCTTTCTTT. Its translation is CSSYQNTEAFF.

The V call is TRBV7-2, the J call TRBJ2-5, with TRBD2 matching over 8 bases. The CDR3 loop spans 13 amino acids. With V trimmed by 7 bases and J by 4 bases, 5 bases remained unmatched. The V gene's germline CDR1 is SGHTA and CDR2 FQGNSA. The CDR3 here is CASTLSGTETQYF. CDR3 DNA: TGTGCCAGCACCCTTAGCGGGACAGAGACCCAGTACTTC.

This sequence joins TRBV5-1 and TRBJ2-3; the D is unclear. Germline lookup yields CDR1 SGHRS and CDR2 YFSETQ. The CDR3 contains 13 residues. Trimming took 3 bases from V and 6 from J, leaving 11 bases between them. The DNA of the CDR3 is TGCGCCAGCAGCTCTAGTTATGCGGATACGCAGTATTTT. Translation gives CASSSSYADTQYF.

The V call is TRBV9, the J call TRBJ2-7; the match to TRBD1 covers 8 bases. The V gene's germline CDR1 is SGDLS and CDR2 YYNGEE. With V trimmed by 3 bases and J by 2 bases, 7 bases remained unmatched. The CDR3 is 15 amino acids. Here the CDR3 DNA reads TGTGCCAGCAGCGGACAGGGGTCCCCCACCTACGAGCAGTACTTC. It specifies CASSGQGSPTYEQYF.

The chain's CDR3 is CASSSTGASSYNEQFF. The CDR3 region has the DNA TGCGCCAGCAGCTCGACAGGCGCTAGCTCCTACAATGAGCAGTTCTTC. The chain combines TRBV5-1 with TRBJ2-1, with D possibly matching TRBD1 (6 bases). CDR3 size: 16 residues. V lost 3 bases and J 0 bases, leaving 13 bases between the germline ends. Germline CDR1 and CDR2: SGHRS and YFSETQ.

This CDR3 reads CASSPPGSSSYEQYF. The CDR3 nucleotides read TGTGCCAGCTCACCACCGGGCTCCAGCTCCTACGAGCAGTACTTC. The chain couples TRBV18 to TRBJ2-7; unclear D gene. The CDR3 has 15 amino acids. The germline gives CDR1 KGHSH, CDR2 LQKENI. V was pared by 0 bases and J by 0 bases, with 9 bases between. Based on the CDR3 plus reference TRBV18 and TRBJ2-7, the full variable domain is NAGVMQNPRHLVRRRGQEARLRCSPMKGHSHVYWYRQLPEEGLKFMVYLQKENIIDESGMPKERFSAEFPKEGPSILRIQQVVRGDSAAYFCASSPPGSSSYEQYFGPGTRLTVT.

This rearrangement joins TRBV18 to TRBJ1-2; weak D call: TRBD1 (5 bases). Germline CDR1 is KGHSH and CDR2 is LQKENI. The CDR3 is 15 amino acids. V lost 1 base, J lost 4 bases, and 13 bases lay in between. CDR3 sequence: CASSPLGARSYGYTF. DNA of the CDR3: TGTGCCAGCTCACCACTCGGGGCAAGAAGCTATGGCTACACCTTC.

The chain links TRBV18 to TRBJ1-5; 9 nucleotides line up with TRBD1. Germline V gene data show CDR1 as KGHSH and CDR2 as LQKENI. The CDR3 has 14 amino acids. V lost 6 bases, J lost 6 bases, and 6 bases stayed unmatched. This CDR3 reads CASSTGGTFQPQHF. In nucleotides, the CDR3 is TGTGCCAGCTCTACAGGGGGCACGTTTCAGCCCCAGCATTTT.

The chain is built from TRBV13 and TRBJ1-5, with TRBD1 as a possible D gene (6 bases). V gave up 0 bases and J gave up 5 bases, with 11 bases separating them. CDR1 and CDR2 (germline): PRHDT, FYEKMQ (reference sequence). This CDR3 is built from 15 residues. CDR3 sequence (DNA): TGTGCCAGCAGCTTAGGCCTGAGGGGGGATCAGCCCCAGCATTTT. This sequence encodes CASSLGLRGDQPQHF. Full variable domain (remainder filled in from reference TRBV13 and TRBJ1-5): AAGVIQSPRHLIKEKRETATLKCYPIPRHDTVYWYQQGPGQDPQFLISFYEKMQSDKGSIPDRFSAQQFSDYHSELNMSSLELGDSALYFCASSLGLRGDQPQHFGDGTRLSIL.

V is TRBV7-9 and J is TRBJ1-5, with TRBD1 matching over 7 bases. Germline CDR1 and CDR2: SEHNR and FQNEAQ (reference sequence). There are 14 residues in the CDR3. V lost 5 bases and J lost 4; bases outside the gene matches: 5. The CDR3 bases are TGTGCCAGCAGCCTAGGGGGCTTGAATCAGCCCCAGCATTTT. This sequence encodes CASSLGGLNQPQHF.

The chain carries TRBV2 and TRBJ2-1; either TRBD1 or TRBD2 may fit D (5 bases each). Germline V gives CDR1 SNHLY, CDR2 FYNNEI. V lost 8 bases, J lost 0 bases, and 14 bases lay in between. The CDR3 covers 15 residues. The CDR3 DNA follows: TGTGCCAGCCAGACCGGGACGGTCTCCTACAATGAGCAGTTCTTC. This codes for CASQTGTVSYNEQFF.